This passage covers 2 T cell receptor beta chains from one sample sequenced in a study of cytomegalovirus exposure and HLA in healthy donors. A multiplex PCR was run with 60 Vbeta primers and 13 Jbeta primers. Assay: immunoSEQ multiplex PCR; the TCRdb copy retains only in-frame clones and omits some. The table shows tens of thousands of clones, with 78% occurring only once. Sequenced: PBMCs. All receptors derive from a woman aged 40 to 50 in good health and CMV-seronegative.

The CDR3, as DNA: TGCAGCGTCGATCGACTAGCGGGAGGGGGAGAGCAGTACTTC. Its protein product is CSVDRLAGGGEQYF. The chain recombines TRBV29-1 with TRBJ2-7; 14 bases are a match to TRBD2. The V gene end was trimmed by 6 bases and the J gene end by 7 bases; junction bases not matched to a gene: 8. This CDR3 is built from 14 residues. Germline lookup yields CDR1 SQVTM and CDR2 ANQGSEA.

The gene calls are TRBV19 and TRBJ1-3; 10 nucleotides line up with TRBD1. With 4 bases clipped from V and 0 bases from J, the junction kept 3 bases outside the gene matches. The CDR3 spans 16 residues. Germline-derived CDR1 and CDR2 are LNHDA and SQIVND (reference sequence). The CDR3 protein is CASSKRDRGSGNTIYF. The DNA of the CDR3 is TGTGCCAGTAGTAAACGGGACAGGGGCTCTGGAAACACCATATATTTT. Full variable domain (rest looked up from reference TRBV19 and TRBJ1-3): DGGITQSPKYLFRKEGQNVTLSCEQNLNHDAMYWYRQDPGQGLRLIYYSQIVNDFQKGDIAEGYSVSREKKESFPLTVTSAQKNPTAFYLCASSKRDRGSGNTIYFGEGSWLTVV.